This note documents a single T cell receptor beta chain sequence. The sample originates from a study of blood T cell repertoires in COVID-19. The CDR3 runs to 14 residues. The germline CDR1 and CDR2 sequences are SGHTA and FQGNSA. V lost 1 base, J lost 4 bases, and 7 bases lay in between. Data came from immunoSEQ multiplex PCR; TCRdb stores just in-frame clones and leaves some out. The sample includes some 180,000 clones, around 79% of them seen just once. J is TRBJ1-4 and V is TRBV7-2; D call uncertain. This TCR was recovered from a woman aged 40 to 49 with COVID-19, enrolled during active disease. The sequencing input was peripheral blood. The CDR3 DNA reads TGTGCCAGCAGCTTAGACGGGAATAATGAAAAACTGTTTTTT. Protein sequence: CASSLDGNNEKLFF.